This TCR beta chain appears in the sequencing data of a study of beta chain features in type 1 diabetes. Expressed TCRB transcripts were sequenced after all isolated RNA was converted to cDNA. Samples of naive, central memory and regulatory T cells yielded a mean of around 3.8 million reads. The method was immunoSEQ multiplex PCR; TCRdb's version includes in-frame clones alone and lacks a portion of them. This table has under 400,000 clones, 10% to 15% appearing once. A few counts support this clone. Its antigen remains unidentified. Germline trimming cut 3 bases from V and 6 bases from J; bases unmatched to any gene: 9. The germline gives CDR1 SQVTM, CDR2 ANQGSEA. The CDR3 is made up of 15 amino acids. The study's findings and limits: Type 1 diabetes patients had TCRB CDR3s that were shorter (moderately but significantly so) in all four CD4+ subsets.

Sequencing was carried out using naive CD4+ T cells from blood. The V and J genes are TRBV29-1 and TRBJ2-4; 9 bases align to TRBD1. The clonotype was recovered from a woman younger than 35 with type 1 diabetes. The CDR3, as DNA: TGCAGCGTTGAGGCAGGACAGGGGATGAGAAACATTCAGTACTTC. Translated, it gives CSVEAGQGMRNIQYF. Together with reference TRBV29-1 and TRBJ2-4, the CDR3 gives the full variable domain: SAVISQKPSRDICQRGTSLTIQCQVDSQVTMMFWYRQQPGQSLTLIATANQGSEATYESGFVIDKFPISRPNLTFSTLTVSNMSPEDSSIYLCSVEAGQGMRNIQYFGAGTRLSVL.